The entry below describes one T cell receptor (beta chain). Its matching antigen is unknown. The record originates from a study of T cell repertoires in cytomegalovirus infection. Across the whole study: Public TCR beta signatures were indicative of both CMV infection and a matching HLA type.

TCRdb itself ran the reads through MiXCR, one entry per CDR3 protein. The sample consists of about 890,000 distinct CDR3 sequences, roughly 30% of them appearing once. This CDR3 has 18 residues. Germline trimming cut 5 bases from V and 1 base from J; bases unmatched to any gene: 12. Looked up from germline, CDR1 is SEHNR and CDR2 is FQNEAQ (reference sequence). The sequenced sample was cultured CD8+ T cells from PBMCs, obtained from culture after CMV antigen stimulation. The sequence derives from a human donor in good health (CMV status not recorded). Some clones in this sample may be carry-over from other donors' samples. This chain uses TRBV7-9 with TRBJ1-1, with 11 bases identical to TRBD1. CDR3 residues: CASSARDRGTGGNTEAFF. CDR3 sequence (DNA): TGTGCCAGCAGCGCAAGGGACAGGGGGACTGGAGGGAACACTGAAGCTTTCTTT. The whole variable domain, filled in from reference TRBV7-9 and TRBJ1-1, reads DTGVSQNPRHKITKRGQNVTFRCDPISEHNRLYWYRQTLGQGPEFLTYFQNEAQLEKSRLLSDRFSAERPKGSFSTLEIQRTEQGDSAMYLCASSARDRGTGGNTEAFFGQGTRLTVV.